Presented here are 23 T cell receptor beta chains from one specimen sequenced in a study of post-analysis software for immune sequencing data (dated by TCRdb to the mid-2010s). Findings and caveats that apply to the study as a whole: Significantly higher frequencies in patients than in controls were found for roughly 5 TRBV segments, including TRBV5-6, TRBV5-1 and TRBV20-1.

Library prep was done by PCR. Sequencer: Illumina HiSeq 2500. To reduce PCR and sequencing biases, unique molecular identifiers were built into the TCR beta cDNA libraries. The raw public data were reprocessed by TCRdb itself: fastp quality trimming at Q25, MiXCR clonotype calling, in-frame beta chains only. Every CDR3 protein is listed once, alongside the most common genes and DNA of its rows. The sample records about 540,000 distinct CDR3 sequences, around 34% of which are singletons. The top ten hold about 5.6% of the sample. Their antigens remain unidentified. Sequenced input: blood. The receptors stem from a girl aged 2-17 years with multiple sclerosis.

This clonotype was seen a few times. This sequence joins TRBV29-1 and TRBJ1-1; D remains unclear. Germline CDR1 and CDR2: SQVTM and ANQGSEA. The CDR3 contains 13 residues. Trimming shortened V by 4 bases and J by 5 bases, and 14 bases separated the two germline ends. DNA for the CDR3: TGCAGCGTTGGCGTGGCGGCGGATACTGAAGCTTTCTTT. It is translated as CSVGVAADTEAFF.

The chain couples TRBV5-6 to TRBJ2-4, with D unclear. Near its end, the DNA agrees better with TRBJ2-7, so the J call may be wrong. The CDR3 contains 14 residues. The germline V gene has CDR1 SGHDT and CDR2 YYEEEE. The CDR3 DNA reads TGTGCCAGCAGCTTGGGGCCCAGATCGGGCGAGCAGTACTTC. Protein sequence: CASSLGPRSGEQYF.

This clonotype was picked up many times. The chain is built from TRBV20-1 and TRBJ2-6, with D possibly being TRBD1 or TRBD2 (5 bases each). Germline V gene sequence: CDR1 DFQATT, CDR2 SNEGSKA (reference sequence). The V end lost 6 bases, the J end lost 0 bases, and 12 bases lay between the germline ends. The CDR3 is made up of 15 amino acids. The CDR3 DNA reads TGCAGTGCCGGGGCCGCGAGCTCTGGGGCCAACGTCCTGACTTTC. Translated, it gives CSAGAASSGANVLTF.

This clonotype was detected only a few times. This rearrangement joins TRBV5-5 to TRBJ2-5; 9 bases line up with TRBD1. CDR1 and CDR2 from the germline V gene are SGHKS and YYEKEE (reference sequence). The CDR3 is 14 amino acids. V shed 4 bases, J shed 4 bases, and the junction held 5 bases outside the gene matches. The CDR3 protein is CASSRTGVRETQYF. Written as DNA, the CDR3 is TGTGCCAGCAGCCGGACAGGGGTGCGAGAGACCCAGTACTTC.

This clonotype showed up just a few times. The V and J genes are TRBV7-9 and TRBJ2-3, with D possibly matching TRBD2 (5 bases). The CDR3 is 16 residues long. Germline CDR1 reads SEHNR; CDR2 reads FQNEAQ (reference sequence). Trimming took off 5 bases at V and 3 bases at J, with 18 bases between the two ends. CDR3 amino acids: CASSQGERGSTDTQYF. Here the CDR3 DNA reads TGTGCCAGCAGCCAAGGCGAGCGAGGGTCGACAGATACGCAGTATTTT.

The V call is TRBV4-2, the J call TRBJ2-7; tentatively, D is TRBD2 (7 bases). The ends were cut back, 4 bases at V and 5 bases at J, with 18 bases in the middle. The germline CDR1 and CDR2 sequences are LGHNA and YNFKEQ. The CDR3 length is 15 residues. The CDR3 region has the DNA TGTGCCAGCAGCCTAAAGGGGGGAGGGGGAGACGAGCAGTACTTC. Amino acid sequence: CASSLKGGGGDEQYF.

This rearrangement joins TRBV7-9 to TRBJ1-2; D gene ambiguous. Germline V gene data show CDR1 as SEHNR and CDR2 as FQNEAQ (reference sequence). The CDR3 is made up of 15 amino acids. The V and J ends lost 4 bases and 4 bases respectively, with 16 bases between them. This CDR3 is CASSSFREAGYGYTF. In DNA, the CDR3 is TGTGCCAGCAGCTCCTTTCGAGAAGCTGGCTATGGCTACACCTTC. Variable domain in full (rest from reference TRBV7-9 and TRBJ1-2): DTGVSQNPRHKITKRGQNVTFRCDPISEHNRLYWYRQTLGQGPEFLTYFQNEAQLEKSRLLSDRFSAERPKGSFSTLEIQRTEQGDSAMYLCASSSFREAGYGYTFGSGTRLTVV.

The chain carries TRBV6-5 and TRBJ1-2; D possibly corresponds to TRBD1 (6 bases). CDR1 is MNHEY, CDR2 SVGAGI, per germline. The CDR3 runs to 14 residues. Deletions cut 5 bases from V and 0 bases from J, with 10 bases between. The CDR3: CASSRTAANYGYTF. Here the CDR3 DNA reads TGTGCCAGCAGTAGGACAGCAGCTAACTATGGCTACACCTTC.

Regarding this clonotype: One end of the junction does not line up with germline, which may come from a read error. The rearrangement uses TRBV6-6 and TRBJ1-1, with D maybe TRBD1 (5 bases). Germline V CDR1 and CDR2: MNHNY, SVGAGI (reference sequence). This CDR3 has 14 residues. CDR3 amino acids: CDSSYGGSRTEAFF. The CDR3 DNA reads as TGTGACAGCAGTTACGGGGGGAGTCGCACTGAAGCTTTCTTT.

The chain combines TRBV7-2 with TRBJ2-5; 7 bases agree with TRBD2. Germline values: CDR1 SGHTA, CDR2 FQGNSA. The V and J ends lost 3 bases and 0 bases, in that order; junction bases with no gene match: 7. This CDR3 has 16 amino acids. CDR3 residues: CASSFVAGVYQETQYF. DNA for the CDR3: TGTGCCAGCAGCTTTGTCGCGGGGGTGTACCAAGAGACCCAGTACTTC.

There are a few counts of this clonotype. The chain employs TRBV7-9 and TRBJ2-3; 7 positions agree with TRBD2. CDR3 length: 18 amino acids. V trimming: 3 bases; J trimming: 2 bases; junction bases outside the gene matches: 14. Germline CDR1 reads SEHNR; CDR2 reads FQNEAQ (reference sequence). CDR3 amino acids: CASSLGGGLYHNTDTQYF. CDR3 coding DNA: TGTGCCAGCAGCTTGGGGGGGGGACTCTATCATAACACAGATACGCAGTATTTT.

The chain carries TRBV13 and TRBJ1-1; no clear D gene. V was shortened by 5 bases and J by 0 bases, with 7 bases between the two germline ends. The length of the CDR3 is 13 residues. Germline values: CDR1 PRHDT, CDR2 FYEKMQ (reference sequence). CDR3 amino acids: CASSKQVNTEAFF. The CDR3 DNA sequence: TGTGCCAGCAGCAAACAAGTGAACACTGAAGCTTTCTTT.

V and J are TRBV11-2 and TRBJ2-7, with 16 positions matching TRBD2. Germline V gene data show CDR1 as SGHAT and CDR2 as FQNNGV. Trimming took 7 bases from V and 3 from J; bases not matched to a gene: 9. The CDR3 contains 17 residues. CDR3 sequence reads: CASTYGTSGGGIYEQYF. CDR3 nucleotides: TGTGCCAGCACCTATGGGACTAGCGGGGGGGGAATCTACGAGCAGTACTTC.

The chain has TRBV9 and TRBJ2-1; D remains unclear. Between the trimmed V and J ends, which lost 3 bases and 7 bases, there was a span of 14 bases. This CDR3 has 14 amino acids. CDR1 and CDR2 (germline): SGDLS, YYNGEE. CDR3 region: CASSDRVGLNEQFF. CDR3 nucleotides: TGTGCCAGCAGCGATAGGGTAGGGTTGAATGAGCAGTTCTTC.

The rearrangement joins TRBV10-3 to TRBJ2-3; D gene unclear. The CDR3 is 14 residues long. CDR1 is ENHRY and CDR2 is SYGVKD in the germline V gene. Trimming took 7 bases from V and 0 from J, leaving 11 bases between them. The CDR3 nucleotides read TGTGCCATCAAGGGCTCGTATAGCACAGATACGCAGTATTTT. It specifies CAIKGSYSTDTQYF.

This clonotype was detected only a few times. The chain is built from TRBV20-1 and TRBJ1-1; D unclear. Germline V gives CDR1 DFQATT, CDR2 SNEGSKA (reference sequence). V lost 6 bases and J lost 2, with 10 bases in between. The CDR3 covers 12 residues. The DNA of the CDR3 is TGCAGTGCCCCCCGGGATAACACTGAAGCTTTCTTT. It is translated as CSAPRDNTEAFF.

The gene calls are TRBV14 and TRBJ1-4; D remains ambiguous. Germline loops: CDR1 SGHDN, CDR2 FVKESK. The CDR3 has 14 amino acids. V was trimmed by 2 bases and J by 8 bases, leaving 12 bases between them. The CDR3 bases are TGTGCCAGCAGCCAATCGGCCGCACCCGAAAAACTGTTTTTT. Its protein product is CASSQSAAPEKLFF.

The chain links TRBV20-1 to TRBJ1-2; no clear D gene. V lost 0 bases, J lost 2 bases, and 7 bases lay in between. The CDR3 extends over 13 amino acids. Germline V CDR1 and CDR2: DFQATT, SNEGSKA (reference sequence). The CDR3 DNA is TGCAGTGCTAGAGATAGGACGAACTATGGCTACACCTTC. It codes for CSARDRTNYGYTF.

The CDR3 is CASSQGWDRSGTGVEQYF. The DNA for the CDR3 is TGTGCCAGCAGCCAAGGGTGGGACCGATCCGGGACAGGGGTCGAGCAGTACTTC. V gene TRBV3-1 combines with J gene TRBJ2-7; 10 bases are shared with TRBD1. Trimming at V came to 1 base and at J to 6 bases, leaving 15 bases not matched to a gene. The CDR3 has 18 residues. CDR1 is LGHDT and CDR2 is YNNKEL in the germline V gene (reference sequence).

In this sample, this clonotype turned up many times. The chain is built from TRBV15 and TRBJ1-5, with no clear D. Germline CDR1 LNHNV, CDR2 YYDKDF (reference sequence). Trimming took 0 bases from V and 6 from J, leaving 15 bases between them. The CDR3 runs to 16 residues. The CDR3 here is CATSRDLLGGGQPQHF. The CDR3 DNA sequence: TGTGCCACCAGCAGAGATCTTCTGGGTGGCGGTCAGCCCCAGCATTTT.

The chain couples TRBV10-3 to TRBJ2-5; TRBD1 aligns across 8 bases. V was clipped by 11 bases and J by 5 bases; unmatched bases: 7. The germline V gene has CDR1 ENHRY and CDR2 SYGVKD. The CDR3 runs to 12 residues. CDR3 amino acids: CAAGQAGETQYF. DNA of the CDR3: TGTGCCGCGGGACAGGCGGGCGAGACCCAGTACTTC.

V gene TRBV7-9 combines with J gene TRBJ1-1; 10 bases are a match to TRBD1. The CDR3 runs 17 residues. V dropped 1 base and J dropped 11; count of bases not matched to a gene: 16. The germline V gene has CDR1 SEHNR and CDR2 FQNEAQ (reference sequence). CDR3 sequence reads: CASSLGQGAEVNYRAFF. DNA for the CDR3: TGTGCCAGCAGCTTAGGACAGGGGGCGGAGGTTAACTATAGGGCTTTCTTT. Full variable domain (missing parts from reference TRBV7-9 and TRBJ1-1): DTGVSQNPRHKITKRGQNVTFRCDPISEHNRLYWYRQTLGQGPEFLTYFQNEAQLEKSRLLSDRFSAERPKGSFSTLEIQRTEQGDSAMYLCASSLGQGAEVNYRAFFGQGTRLTVV.

The chain joins TRBV4-1 to TRBJ1-6; 9 nucleotides agree with TRBD1. This CDR3 region has 15 residues. V shed 3 bases and J 10 bases; nucleotides not matched to a gene: 7. From germline, CDR1 is MGHRA and CDR2 YSYEKL. This CDR3 is CASSHGGQGKSPLHF. CDR3 DNA sequence: TGCGCCAGCAGCCATGGGGGACAGGGAAAATCACCCCTCCACTTT.